This entry is about one TCR beta chain. What it binds is unknown. Investigators separated out CD4+ T cells once about 10 days of culture had passed. The record originates from a study of vaccination effects on CD4 cells after COVID-19. On the study more broadly: After expansion with viral peptide pools in the ViraFEST assay, antigen-specific CD4+ T cells were sequenced. The participants, recipients of two vaccine doses, got either BNT162b2 or mRNA-1273.

The length of the CDR3 is 13 residues. Per the germline V gene, CDR1 is KGHSH and CDR2 is LQKENI. Deletions cut 5 bases from V and 10 bases from J, with 17 bases between. The assay was immunoSEQ multiplex PCR, and TCRdb's table has in-frame clones only and misses some. The sample gives about 53,000 clones, 65% to 80% of which show up once; 2.5% to 3.5% is in the top ten. The input for sequencing was CD4+ T cells from PBMCs cultured without peptide, taken before COVID-19 vaccination. This receptor was identified in a human donor who received a COVID-19 vaccine. The V gene is TRBV18, the J gene TRBJ1-2; D call uncertain. This CDR3 reads CASSSSITGSYTF. For the CDR3, the DNA is TGTGCCAGCTCATCTTCTATCACGGGTTCCTACACCTTC. Full variable domain (outside the CDR3, taken from reference TRBV18 and TRBJ1-2): NAGVMQNPRHLVRRRGQEARLRCSPMKGHSHVYWYRQLPEEGLKFMVYLQKENIIDESGMPKERFSAEFPKEGPSILRIQQVVRGDSAAYFCASSSSITGSYTFGSGTRLTVV.